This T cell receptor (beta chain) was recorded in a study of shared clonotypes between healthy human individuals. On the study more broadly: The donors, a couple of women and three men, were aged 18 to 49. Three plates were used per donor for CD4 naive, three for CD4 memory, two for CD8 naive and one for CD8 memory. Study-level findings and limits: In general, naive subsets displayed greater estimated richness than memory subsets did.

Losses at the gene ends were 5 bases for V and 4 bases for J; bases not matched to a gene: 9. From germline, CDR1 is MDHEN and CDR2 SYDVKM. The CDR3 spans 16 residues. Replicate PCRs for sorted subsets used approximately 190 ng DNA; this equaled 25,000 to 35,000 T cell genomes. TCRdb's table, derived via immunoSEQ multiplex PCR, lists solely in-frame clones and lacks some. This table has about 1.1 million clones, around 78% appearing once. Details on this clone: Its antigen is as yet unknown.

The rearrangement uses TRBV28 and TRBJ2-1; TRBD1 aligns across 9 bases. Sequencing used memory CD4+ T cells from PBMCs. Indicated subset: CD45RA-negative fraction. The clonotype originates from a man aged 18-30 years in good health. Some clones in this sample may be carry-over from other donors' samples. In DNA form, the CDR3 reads TGTGCCAGCAGTGGACAGGGGCGCAAGGTGTACAATGAGCAGTTCTTC. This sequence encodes CASSGQGRKVYNEQFF.